Listed below are T cell receptor beta chains from one sample, sequenced in a study of identical twins. TCRdb fed the 5' RACE reads into MiXCR, producing one record per CDR3 protein. Seen here are roughly 720,000 distinct CDR3 sequences, 18% observed once, and the top ten hold less than 15%. This sample also appeared in a second study, on T cells expressing NK-cell markers.

Material for sequencing was PBMCs. Every receptor here comes from a woman between 18 and 30 years old in good health. The CDR3 runs from the conserved cysteine through the conserved F or W. The D gene is left open where the match is weak. Size tells how often a clone was seen (once, few, many) or the class of an expanded clone, and some rows leave it out.

CDR3nt,CDR3aa,abundance,d_gene,v_gene,j_gene
TGTGCCAGCAGTTGGACTGAGTGGACGGGTAACACTGAAGCTTTCTTT,CASSWTEWTGNTEAFF,-,-,TRBV25-1,TRBJ1-1
TGTGCCAGCAGTTACGGGGTAACAAGGGGCACTGAAGCTTTCTTT,CASSYGVTRGTEAFF,-,-,TRBV6-5,TRBJ1-1
TGTGCCACCAGCAGAGATAAGGGCCCAGAGGATACGCAGTATTTT,CATSRDKGPEDTQYF,-,-,TRBV15,TRBJ2-3
TGTGCCACCAGGACTAGCGGGGGGGCCTACAATGAGCAGTTCTTC,CATRTSGGAYNEQFF,-,TRBD2,TRBV15,TRBJ2-1
TGTGCCACCCGACAGGGGCCCAGCGGCTCTGGGGCCAACGTCCTGACTTTC,CATRQGPSGSGANVLTF,-,TRBD1,TRBV19,TRBJ2-6
TGTGCCAGCAGTCTGGGCCCGACCTCCTACGAGCAGTACTTC,CASSLGPTSYEQYF,-,-,TRBV6-1,TRBJ2-7
TGTGCCAACGATGCGGCGGGGGGCACAGATACGCAGTATTTT,CANDAAGGTDTQYF,-,TRBD2,TRBV3-1,TRBJ2-3
TGCAGCGTTGTGGTAGCGGGAGTTAAGACCCAGTACTTC,CSVVVAGVKTQYF,few,TRBD2,TRBV29-1,TRBJ2-5
TGTGCCAGCAGTTACTCGACCTACAGGGGCCACGAGCAGTACTTC,CASSYSTYRGHEQYF,-,TRBD1,TRBV6-5,TRBJ2-7
TGTGCCAGCAGCTTAGCGGGACTAGCGGGGACGAAGCAGTACTTC,CASSLAGLAGTKQYF,-,TRBD2,TRBV7-6,TRBJ2-7
TGCAGTGCTCCGCGACAGGTATCCGTTTTGAACACTGAAGCTTTCTTT,CSAPRQVSVLNTEAFF,few,-,TRBV20-1,TRBJ1-1
TGTGCCAGCAGGCTCAGACAGAGCAATCAGCCCCAGCATTTT,CASRLRQSNQPQHF,-,-,TRBV6-1,TRBJ1-5
TGTGCCTGCTCCCGTAGACTAGCGGGAGGGCTCAATGAGCAGTTCTTC,CACSRRLAGGLNEQFF,many,TRBD2,TRBV30,TRBJ2-1
TGTGCCAGCAGCTTGAGCTTTGTGAACACTGAAGCTTTCTTT,CASSLSFVNTEAFF,-,-,TRBV5-6,TRBJ1-1
TGTGCCAGCAGGGATAGCGGCACAGATACGCAGTATTTT,CASRDSGTDTQYF,-,-,TRBV12-3/TRBV12-4,TRBJ2-3
TGTGCCAGCAGCCAAGATCCGATGGTGCGAGATACGCAGTATTTT,CASSQDPMVRDTQYF,-,-,TRBV4-2,TRBJ2-3
TGTGCCACCGGGGGACAGACTGCCTACGAGCAGTACTTC,CATGGQTAYEQYF,-,TRBD1,TRBV24-1,TRBJ2-7
TGTGCCAGCTCTCTGAAGACTAGCGGGAGAGGTTATGAGCAGTTCTTC,CASSLKTSGRGYEQFF,-,TRBD2,TRBV18,TRBJ2-1
TGTGCCACCGAGAGTGCGACCCGCTATGGCTACACCTTC,CATESATRYGYTF,-,-,TRBV7-9,TRBJ1-2
TGCAGTGCTGATGGGGGGGCGGACTACGAGCAGTACTTC,CSADGGADYEQYF,few,-,TRBV20-1,TRBJ2-7
TGTGCCAGCAGCCCAGCAAGGCGTAGCTCCTACAATGAGCAGTTCTTC,CASSPARRSSYNEQFF,-,-,TRBV7-9,TRBJ2-1
TGCAGTGCTCCCGGACTAGCGGGAGGGCCCAAGGGCTCCTACAATGAGCAGTTCTTC,CSAPGLAGGPKGSYNEQFF,-,TRBD2,TRBV20-1,TRBJ2-1
TGTGCCAGCAGTTACTCGATAGAGGGGGCTTCACCCCTCCACTTT,CASSYSIEGASPLHF,many,TRBD1,TRBV6-5,TRBJ1-6
TGTGCCAGCAGCGACGACCGGAACTACAATGAGCAGTTCTTC,CASSDDRNYNEQFF,few,-,TRBV12-3/TRBV12-4,TRBJ2-1
TGTGCCAGCAGTTACTCCGGGCCTGGCGCAGATACGCAGTATTTT,CASSYSGPGADTQYF,-,-,TRBV6-5,TRBJ2-3
TGCGCCAGCAGCCAAGAACCTTCCCGGATAGCGGGATACAATGAGCAGTTCTTC,CASSQEPSRIAGYNEQFF,-,TRBD2,TRBV4-3,TRBJ2-1
TGTGCCAGCACCCTGACTAGCGGTTTTATGGTCCAGTACTTC,CASTLTSGFMVQYF,-,TRBD2,TRBV7-2,TRBJ2-5
TGTGCCAGCAGCTTAGGGTTGAGATTTCCCCCGGTGGAAGATACGCAGTATTTT,CASSLGLRFPPVEDTQYF,few,-,TRBV11-1,TRBJ2-3
TGTGCCAGCAGTTACGTCCTGAACACTGAAGCTTTCTTT,CASSYVLNTEAFF,-,-,TRBV6-5,TRBJ1-1
TGTGCCAGCAGCCAAGAGTGGGCGTCTCCGGGTTACGAGCAGTACTTC,CASSQEWASPGYEQYF,-,-,TRBV4-2,TRBJ2-7
TGTGCCAGCAGTGCCCCCCGTGACAGGGGGCTGGTTGAGCAGTACTTC,CASSAPRDRGLVEQYF,-,TRBD1,TRBV12-3/TRBV12-4,TRBJ2-7
TGTGCCACCAGCAGAGGGGCTAGCGAGGACACAGATACGCAGTATTTT,CATSRGASEDTDTQYF,many,-,TRBV15,TRBJ2-3
TGTGCCAGCAGTGAGCTTTCACAGGGCGAAAAACTGTTTTTT,CASSELSQGEKLFF,few,-,TRBV2,TRBJ1-4